In its sample, the clone carrying this T cell receptor beta chain was seen once. Reverse transcription of about 0.5 to 1 ug RNA used random hexamers. MiXCR, run by TCRdb on the immunoSEQ multiplex PCR reads, gives a single entry per CDR3 protein. The sample shows more than 110,000 distinct CDR3 sequences, about 94% of them seen only once. V was shortened by 8 bases and J by 3 bases, with 8 bases between the two germline ends. This CDR3 region has 11 residues. Germline CDR1 MNHEY, CDR2 SMNVEV (reference sequence). The data are from a study of CD8 T cells in Susac syndrome. The chain has TRBV27 and TRBJ2-7; no reliable D call. Sequences were obtained from CD8+ T cells from PBMCs. The origin of this receptor is a human donor in good health. The CDR3 loop reads CASGALYEQYF. Here the CDR3 DNA reads TGTGCCAGCGGAGCGCTCTACGAGCAGTACTTC.